Presented here are 17 T cell receptor beta chains from one specimen sequenced in a study of HIV-infected patients and healthy controls. Whole blood was used without fractionation, so all unsorted peripheral T cells were included. Reverse transcription used about 500 ng RNA and constant-region primers for alpha and beta. Alpha and beta chain libraries were made separately by chain-specific third strand synthesis with multiplexing indices. TCRdb independently ran MiXCR on the 5' RACE reads; one entry per CDR3 protein. This sample has about 7,800 distinct CDR3 sequences, with over 5% found just once. The source was blood, collected before antiretroviral therapy. The receptors originated from an adult with HIV infection.

This clonotype counts as medium-sized (0.01 to 0.1%). The J gene is TRBJ2-7, the V gene TRBV6-1; D is undetermined. Germline V gene lookup returns CDR1 MNHNS and CDR2 SASEGT. The CDR3 loop spans 14 amino acids. Deletions cut 3 bases from V and 3 bases from J, with 12 bases between. The CDR3, as DNA: TGTGCCAGCAGTGACGGACGGGTAATCTACGAGCAGTACGTC. Its translation is CASSDGRVIYEQYV.

This clonotype was seen at least ten times. The chain is built from TRBV2 and TRBJ2-1, with 7 bases that match TRBD1. The CDR3 sequence is 14 residues long. CDR1 is SNHLY and CDR2 is FYNNEI in the germline V gene. The V and J ends lost 8 bases and 6 bases, in that order; junction bases with no gene match: 10. CDR3 sequence: CASSGTEKANEQFF. The CDR3 region has the DNA TGTGCCAGCTCCGGGACAGAAAAGGCCAATGAGCAGTTCTTC.

This clonotype came up many times. The chain recombines TRBV7-2 with TRBJ2-7; maybe TRBD2 (6 bases). The CDR3 totals 15 residues. Germline CDR1 and CDR2: SGHTA and FQGNSA. The V end was cut by 5 bases, the J end by 5 bases, with 19 bases between. The CDR3 nucleotides read TGTGCCAGCAGCCCCAGCGGGCGGGGCCGAGACGAGCAGTACTTC. Protein: CASSPSGRGRDEQYF.

This clonotype has only a few counts. The genes are TRBV6-5 and TRBJ1-1; no clear D gene. Trimming pared 2 bases from V and 4 bases from J, leaving 8 bases between. From germline, CDR1 is MNHEY and CDR2 SVGAGI. This CDR3 has 13 residues. This chain's CDR3 is CASSYQAATEAFF. For the CDR3, the DNA is TGTGCCAGCAGTTACCAAGCGGCCACTGAAGCTTTCTTT.

This clonotype is medium-sized in the sample. The chain recombines TRBV27 with TRBJ2-2; D is tentatively TRBD1 or TRBD2 (5 bases each). Germline-derived CDR1 and CDR2 are MNHEY and SMNVEV (reference sequence). The CDR3 is 14 amino acids. The germline V and J ends were trimmed by 5 bases and 6 bases, with 13 bases remaining between them. Here the CDR3 reads CASSPGPSPGELFF. In DNA, the CDR3 is TGTGCCAGCAGTCCGGGACCGAGTCCCGGGGAGCTGTTTTTT.

By frequency in the sample, this clonotype is medium-sized (0.01 to 0.1%). The J gene is TRBJ1-2, the V gene TRBV10-3; the match to TRBD1 covers 7 bases. Unmatched junction bases numbered 7, after V lost 0 bases and J lost 6 bases. CDR1 and CDR2 (germline): ENHRY, SYGVKD. The CDR3 loop spans 15 amino acids. CDR3 sequence reads: CAISESKRGQDGYTF. The CDR3 coding sequence is TGTGCCATCAGTGAGTCGAAGAGGGGGCAGGATGGCTACACCTTC.

This clonotype appeared many times. The chain uses TRBV28 and TRBJ1-1, with D uncertain. The CDR3 has 11 amino acids. Germline CDR1 is MDHEN and CDR2 is SYDVKM. Trimming removed 11 bases at V and 2 bases at J, with 9 bases between. The CDR3 sequence is CAGGRNTEAFF. The CDR3 DNA sequence: TGTGCCGGAGGACGTAACACTGAAGCTTTCTTT.

This clonotype came up many times. J is TRBJ2-3 and V is TRBV4-3; 10 bases line up with TRBD1. Germline V lookup: CDR1 LGHNA, CDR2 YSLEER. Unmatched junction bases numbered 7, after V lost 3 bases and J lost 1 base. The CDR3 totals 17 residues. The CDR3 coding sequence is TGCGCCAGCAGCCAGGCGACAGGGGGCCGGGGCACAGATACGCAGTATTTT. As protein: CASSQATGGRGTDTQYF.

This clonotype came up many times. The gene calls are TRBV29-1 and TRBJ1-2, with unresolved D. Trimming shortened V by 6 bases and J by 5 bases, and 16 bases separated the two germline ends. CDR1 is SQVTM and CDR2 is ANQGSEA in the germline V gene. The CDR3 has 13 amino acids. DNA for the CDR3: TGCAGCGTCCCGACCCGGACGGAATATGGCTACACCTTC. Its protein is CSVPTRTEYGYTF.

This chain joins TRBV7-8 and TRBJ2-7; 9 bases agree with TRBD2. The CDR3 is made up of 18 amino acids. V was clipped by 2 bases and J by 1 base; unmatched bases: 12. Germline loops: CDR1 SGHVS, CDR2 FQNEAQ. CDR3 sequence reads: CASSLLAVISGGSYEQYV. The CDR3 DNA follows: TGTGCCAGCAGCTTATTGGCGGTAATTAGCGGGGGTTCCTACGAGCAGTACGTC.

This clonotype is labeled medium-sized. The genes are TRBV12-5 and TRBJ2-3, with D possibly matching TRBD2 (6 bases). In germline, CDR1 is LGHNT, CDR2 FRNRAP. The CDR3 covers 15 residues. Between the trimmed V and J ends, which lost 6 bases and 2 bases, there was a span of 15 bases. The CDR3 sequence: CASGSSVGLTDTQYF. DNA of the CDR3: TGTGCTAGTGGGTCATCCGTGGGACTCACAGATACGCAGTATTTT.

The chain employs TRBV6-1 and TRBJ2-7, with D possibly TRBD1 on 6 matching bases. V gave up 0 bases and J gave up 6 bases, with 12 bases separating them. Per the germline V gene, CDR1 is MNHNS and CDR2 is SASEGT. This CDR3 is 14 amino acids long. The DNA for the CDR3 is TGTGCCAGCAGTGAAGCCCGAGGGGGTTTCGAGCAGTACTTC. Its protein product is CASSEARGGFEQYF.

The chain couples TRBV5-1 to TRBJ1-1; D uncertain. Deletions cut 0 bases from V and 1 base from J, with 4 bases between. CDR1 and CDR2 from the germline V gene are SGHRS and YFSETQ. The CDR3 sequence is 13 residues long. The CDR3 sequence: CASSLEGNTEAFF. The CDR3 bases are TGCGCCAGCAGCTTGGAGGGGAACACTGAAGCTTTCTTT.

This clonotype counts as medium-sized (0.01 to 0.1%). V is TRBV4-1 and J is TRBJ1-2; tentative D call: TRBD1 (5 bases). The germline gives CDR1 MGHRA, CDR2 YSYEKL. V was cut by 2 bases and J by 5 bases, with 18 bases left in between. The CDR3 length is 16 residues. CDR3 protein: CASSQPVEQAMYGYTF. In DNA, the CDR3 is TGCGCCAGCAGCCAACCGGTTGAACAGGCCATGTATGGCTACACCTTC.

This clonotype was detected many times. This chain uses TRBV2 with TRBJ1-5; D gene ambiguous. This CDR3 has 16 residues. The germline CDR1 and CDR2 sequences are SNHLY and FYNNEI. V shed 0 bases and J shed 2 bases, with 11 bases lying between them. CDR3 loop: CASSEAEGIGNQPQHF. CDR3 nucleotides: TGTGCCAGCAGTGAAGCGGAGGGAATTGGCAATCAGCCCCAGCATTTT.

This clonotype appeared many times. The genes are TRBV3-1 and TRBJ2-5, with D perhaps TRBD1 (5 bases). The CDR3 is 15 amino acids. Germline assignment: CDR1 LGHDT and CDR2 YNNKEL (reference sequence). The V and J ends lost 1 base and 5 bases respectively, with 14 bases between them. The DNA of the CDR3 is TGTGCCAGCAGCCAAGGGACACGGGCGAGGGAGACCCAGTACTTC. Translation: CASSQGTRARETQYF.

In this sample, this clonotype is medium-sized. The rearrangement links TRBV5-1 to TRBJ2-4; D may be TRBD1 or TRBD2 (5 bases each). The V end was cut by 0 bases, the J end by 6 bases, with 13 bases between. This CDR3 is built from 15 residues. Germline V gene data show CDR1 as SGHRS and CDR2 as YFSETQ. CDR3: CASSLEAGTVNIQYF. The CDR3 nucleotides read TGCGCCAGCAGCTTGGAGGCAGGGACGGTAAACATTCAGTACTTC.